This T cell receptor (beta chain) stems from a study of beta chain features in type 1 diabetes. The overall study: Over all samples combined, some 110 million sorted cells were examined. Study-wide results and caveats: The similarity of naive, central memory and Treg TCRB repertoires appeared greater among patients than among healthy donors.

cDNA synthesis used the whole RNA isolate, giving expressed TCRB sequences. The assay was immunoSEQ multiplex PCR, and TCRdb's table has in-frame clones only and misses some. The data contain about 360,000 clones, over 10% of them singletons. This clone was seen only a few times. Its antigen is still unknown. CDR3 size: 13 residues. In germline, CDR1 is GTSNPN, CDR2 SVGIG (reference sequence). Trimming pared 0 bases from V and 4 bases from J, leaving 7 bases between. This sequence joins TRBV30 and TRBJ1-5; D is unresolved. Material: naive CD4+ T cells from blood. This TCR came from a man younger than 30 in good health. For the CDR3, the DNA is TGTGCCTGGAGTGTACGGGAAAATCAGCCCCAGCATTTT. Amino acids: CAWSVRENQPQHF. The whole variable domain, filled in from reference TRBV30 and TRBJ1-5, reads SQTIHQWPATLVQPVGSPLSLECTVEGTSNPNLYWYRQAAGRGLQLLFYSVGIGQISSEVPQNLSASRPQDRQFILSSKKLLLSDSGFYLCAWSVRENQPQHFGDGTRLSIL.